This TCR beta chain was documented in a study of sequential checkpoint blockade in melanoma (dated by TCRdb to about 2019). Study-level background: In a 1:1 randomization, patients received either first-line nivolumab then ipilimumab (arm A) or ipilimumab then nivolumab (arm B). Both trial sequences were followed by maintenance nivolumab. DNA from more than 75 melanoma tumor samples collected before treatment underwent TCRbeta immunosequencing. For about two dozen patients, matched tumor biopsies were obtained before treatment and at week 13, following single-agent nivolumab (arm A) or ipilimumab (arm B). The same lesion was the source of approximately 79% of the matched pre- and post-treatment tumor biopsy pairs.

The immunoSEQ Assay was used to immunosequence TCRbeta CDR3 regions from genomic DNA. Before high-throughput sequencing, genomic DNA was amplified using bias-controlled multiplex PCR. The study's processing was this. To quantify the absolute abundance of each unique TCRbeta CDR3 region, the sequences were collapsed and filtered. Clonality, defined as 1 minus Pielou's evenness, was calculated using only productive rearrangements. Tumor T-cell fraction was calculated by normalizing TCRbeta template counts to the amount of usable DNA, which was estimated from several housekeeping genes. A previously published method was used to identify clones with significantly greater frequencies in on-treatment samples than in baseline samples. TCRdb obtained this table from immuneACCESS and retained in-frame rearrangements with V and J assigned. These tables miss some clones; where compared with another copy, unresolved V genes account for less than half of the shortfall, and the remainder is unexplained. That table supplies the V and J calls and clone size; D and trimming were determined from the DNA. This sample gives about 18,000 clones in total; about 25% of them show up just once. The ten most abundant clones make up 7.2% of the sample.

This clone was seen only a few times. The clone's antigen remains unknown. No quality values exist for individual bases; no much larger clone is one base distant. Interpreted using the paper, the treatment or condition label stands for: randomized to nivolumab then ipilimumab (arm A) or the reverse (arm B). None of the patients in the trial had previously been given DNA-damaging chemotherapy. Samples came from patients with melanoma in CheckMate 064, a randomized, open-label phase II trial of sequential checkpoint blockade. Genomic DNA from formalin-fixed paraffin-embedded (FFPE) tissue samples served as the input for tumor TCR sequencing. What the work shows at the level of the full study, not this receptor alone: The response-prediction model combining TCR metrics and mutation burden needs validation in larger, independent patient cohorts. In the nivolumab-first arm (arm A), an association was found between pretreatment tumor TIL clonality and response (P = .04). Tumor T-cell fraction and clonality were found to correlate with PD-L1 staining and CD8+ T-cell counts but not with mutational load. Clinical benefit was about 30 times more likely to be achieved by patients whose tumor T-cell fraction and clonality increased by week 13. Within-arm analyses of tumor T-cell fraction were limited by small sample sizes and reduced statistical power.

The junction shows trimming of 5 bases on V and 2 bases on J, plus 8 bases between the germline ends. The germline V gene (reference sequence) supplies CDR1 LNHDA and CDR2 SQIVND. From the cysteine up to the phenylalanine, the CDR3 has a length of 13 residues. CDR3 DNA is the only sequence kept; it has 39 bases, read in frame from the first base. The source was tumor tissue (inferred from file names), collected from a patient given nivolumab and ipilimumab in sequence. The chain is encoded by TRBV19 joined to TRBJ2-3; a tentative D call is TRBD2 (5 bases match). This clonotype originated in a human donor with melanoma. The CDR3 amino acid sequence is: CASSSRDTDTQYF. Here is the DNA: TGTGCCAGTAGTTCGAGGGACACAGATACGCAGTATTTT.